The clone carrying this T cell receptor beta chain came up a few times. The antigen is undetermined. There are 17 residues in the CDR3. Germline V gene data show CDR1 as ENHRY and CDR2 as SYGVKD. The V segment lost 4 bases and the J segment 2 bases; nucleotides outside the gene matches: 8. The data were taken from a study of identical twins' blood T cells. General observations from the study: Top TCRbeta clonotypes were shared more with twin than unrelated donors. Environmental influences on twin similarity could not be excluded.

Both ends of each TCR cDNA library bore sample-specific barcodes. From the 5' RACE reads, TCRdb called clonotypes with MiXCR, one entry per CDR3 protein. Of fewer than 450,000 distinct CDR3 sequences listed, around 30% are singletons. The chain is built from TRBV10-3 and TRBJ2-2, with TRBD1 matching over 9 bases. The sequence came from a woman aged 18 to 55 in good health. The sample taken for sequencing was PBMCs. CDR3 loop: CAISGRQGEGNTGELFF. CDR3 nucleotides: TGTGCCATCAGTGGGAGACAGGGGGAAGGAAACACCGGGGAGCTGTTTTTT.